This T cell receptor beta chain was recorded in a study of cytotoxic CD8 clonotypes in ibrutinib-treated CLL. Repertoires were generated with immunoSEQ multiplex PCR, while TCRdb's copy carries only in-frame clones and drops some. Of about 150,000 clones in the sample, around 76% are singletons; the top ten hold approximately 5.1%. This CDR3 spans 14 amino acids. Germline assignment: CDR1 GTSNPN and CDR2 SVGIG (reference sequence). V was pared by 0 bases and J by 8 bases, with 7 bases of the junction left unmatched. The TCR comes from a human donor with chronic lymphocytic leukemia. The gene calls are TRBV30 and TRBJ2-1, with 7 positions matching TRBD2. The sequenced sample was PBMCs, obtained after 24 months of ibrutinib treatment. The CDR3 is CAWSVCGSRDEQFF. DNA of the CDR3: TGTGCCTGGAGTGTGTGCGGGAGTAGGGATGAGCAGTTCTTC.